The 15 T cell receptor beta chains listed next were all sequenced from one sample in a study of beta chain features in type 1 diabetes. Study outcomes and limitations: Patients with Type 1 diabetes showed moderately but significantly shorter TCRB CDR3s in all four CD4+ subsets.

The investigators reverse transcribed all of the isolated RNA, so they sequenced expressed TCRB transcripts. Sequencing was performed with immunoSEQ multiplex PCR; in TCRdb, only in-frame clones are kept and a portion is missing. The data hold approximately 360,000 clones, with roughly an eighth observed a single time. The antigens of these receptors remain unknown. Sequenced input: naive CD4+ T cells from blood. These receptors were taken from a young woman with type 1 diabetes.

This clone has just a few counts. The V gene is TRBV19, the J gene TRBJ1-1; D may be TRBD1 (6 bases). CDR3 size: 14 residues. Germline lookup yields CDR1 LNHDA and CDR2 SQIVND (reference sequence). V was clipped by 5 bases and J by 5 bases, with 15 bases between them. The CDR3 protein is CASSSTGWGTEAFF. The CDR3 nucleotides are TGTGCCAGTAGTTCAACAGGGTGGGGTACTGAAGCTTTCTTT.

J is TRBJ2-1 and V is TRBV19, with 8 bases matching TRBD1. Germline V gene sequence: CDR1 LNHDA, CDR2 SQIVND (reference sequence). V lost 6 bases to trimming and J lost 0 bases; unmatched junction nucleotides: 4. The CDR3 is made up of 15 amino acids. CDR3 coding DNA: TGTGCCAGTAGATCCGGGACAGGCTCCTACAATGAGCAGTTCTTC. Its protein is CASRSGTGSYNEQFF.

The rearrangement joins TRBV9 to TRBJ2-1; 9 bases agree with TRBD1. The V gene's germline CDR1 is SGDLS and CDR2 YYNGEE. V lost 6 bases, J lost 2 bases, and 9 bases stayed unmatched. The CDR3 runs 16 residues. CDR3: CASNIGGTGTYNEQFF. CDR3 sequence (DNA): TGTGCCAGCAACATCGGGGGGACAGGGACCTACAATGAGCAGTTCTTC.

This clone has a handful of counts. The chain couples TRBV9 to TRBJ2-5, with TRBD2 identical over 12 bases. The length of the CDR3 is 16 residues. The V and J ends lost 0 bases and 5 bases, in that order; junction bases with no gene match: 5. Germline V gene data show CDR1 as SGDLS and CDR2 as YYNGEE. CDR3: CASSVGGLAGLETQYF. The DNA of the CDR3 is TGTGCCAGCAGCGTAGGAGGACTAGCGGGGTTGGAGACCCAGTACTTC.

This clone was recorded a few times. The J gene is TRBJ2-7, the V gene TRBV5-1, with 12 bases lining up with TRBD2. The CDR3 has 18 residues. Trimming cost V 4 bases and J 0 bases; bases outside gene matches: 11. From germline, CDR1 is SGHRS and CDR2 YFSETQ. The CDR3 bases are TGCGCCAGCAGCACGGCCGGGACTAGCGGGTTCAGCTCCTACGAGCAGTACTTC. Residues: CASSTAGTSGFSSYEQYF.

J is TRBJ2-7 and V is TRBV7-2; 8 nucleotides agree with TRBD2. The ends lost 5 bases at V and 0 bases at J; junction bases unmatched: 6. Germline V lookup: CDR1 SGHTA, CDR2 FQGNSA. There are 15 residues in the CDR3. CDR3 in amino acids: CASSPGGGSSYEQYF. The CDR3 DNA reads as TGTGCCAGCAGCCCCGGCGGGGGGAGCTCCTACGAGCAGTACTTC.

The chain recombines TRBV28 with TRBJ2-1; 7 bases are shared with TRBD2. The CDR3 runs 16 residues. CDR1 is MDHEN and CDR2 is SYDVKM in the germline V gene. The ends lost 6 bases at V and 4 bases at J; junction bases unmatched: 12. The CDR3 is CASRATGREIYNEQFF. CDR3 nucleotides: TGTGCCAGCAGGGCCACGGGGCGGGAGATTTACAATGAGCAGTTCTTC.

This clone has more than one count but fewer than ten. The chain carries TRBV7-2 and TRBJ2-7; no reliable D call. Germline CDR1 is SGHTA and CDR2 is FQGNSA. CDR3 length: 14 residues. V gave up 4 bases and J gave up 2 bases, with 12 bases separating them. As DNA, the CDR3 is TGTGCCAGCAGCTCCCCTAGTAGGACCTACGAGCAGTACTTC. It translates to CASSSPSRTYEQYF.

The chain has TRBV13 and TRBJ2-7; TRBD2 matches at 8 bases. Trimming took 5 bases from V and 3 from J; bases not matched to a gene: 6. This CDR3 comprises 14 residues. Per germline, CDR1 PRHDT and CDR2 FYEKMQ (reference sequence). This chain's CDR3 is CASSRGGLNYEQYF. The CDR3 DNA reads as TGTGCCAGCAGCCGGGGGGGACTAAACTACGAGCAGTACTTC.

V is TRBV4-1 and J is TRBJ2-3; 11 bases agree with TRBD2. CDR3 length: 14 amino acids. Germline assignment: CDR1 MGHRA and CDR2 YSYEKL. V shed 7 bases and J 4 bases; nucleotides not matched to a gene: 4. CDR3 sequence (DNA): TGCGCCAGCAAGACTAGCGGGGTGGCAGATACGCAGTATTTT. It codes for CASKTSGVADTQYF.

The sample holds a few counts of this clone. CDR3 residues: CASSPRGGVSNQPQHF. CDR3 DNA: TGTGCCAGCAGTCCGCGTGGGGGCGTGAGCAATCAGCCCCAGCATTTT. The chain carries TRBV27 and TRBJ1-5; D is perhaps TRBD1 (6 bases). The CDR3 runs 16 residues. Germline V gives CDR1 MNHEY, CDR2 SMNVEV (reference sequence). The V and J ends lost 5 bases and 1 base respectively, with 15 bases between them.

V is TRBV9 and J is TRBJ2-1, with D maybe TRBD1 (6 bases). Deletions cut 0 bases from V and 9 bases from J, with 16 bases between. The CDR3 runs to 15 residues. CDR1 SGDLS and CDR2 YYNGEE come from the germline V gene. CDR3 amino acids: CASSVAGTRISEQFF. CDR3 DNA: TGTGCCAGCAGCGTAGCAGGGACAAGGATTAGTGAGCAGTTCTTC.

The chain joins TRBV7-3 to TRBJ2-1; 8 bases align to TRBD2. Germline loops: CDR1 SGHTA, CDR2 FQGTGA. J was trimmed by 5 bases and V by 3 bases; bases with no gene match: 3. This CDR3 contains 14 residues. CDR3 bases: TGTGCCAGCAGCTTCAAGACTAGCGACAATGAGCAGTTCTTC. Translation gives CASSFKTSDNEQFF.

This clone was seen more than once but under ten times. The CDR3 DNA sequence: TGCAGTGCTAGGAGCGGGGAGCAGTACTTC. Its translation is CSARSGEQYF. V gene TRBV20-1 combines with J gene TRBJ2-7; D might be TRBD2 (6 bases). The germline V and J ends were trimmed by 3 bases and 7 bases, with 7 bases remaining between them. The germline gives CDR1 DFQATT, CDR2 SNEGSKA (reference sequence). The CDR3 has 10 residues.

The chain couples TRBV9 to TRBJ2-5; 8 bases agree with TRBD1. With 2 bases clipped from V and 5 bases from J, the junction kept 11 bases outside the gene matches. Germline loops: CDR1 SGDLS, CDR2 YYNGEE. The CDR3 has 16 residues. The CDR3 coding sequence is TGTGCCAGCAGCGTGGGTGGCAGGGGGCGCGAGGAGACCCAGTACTTC. Translating it yields CASSVGGRGREETQYF.